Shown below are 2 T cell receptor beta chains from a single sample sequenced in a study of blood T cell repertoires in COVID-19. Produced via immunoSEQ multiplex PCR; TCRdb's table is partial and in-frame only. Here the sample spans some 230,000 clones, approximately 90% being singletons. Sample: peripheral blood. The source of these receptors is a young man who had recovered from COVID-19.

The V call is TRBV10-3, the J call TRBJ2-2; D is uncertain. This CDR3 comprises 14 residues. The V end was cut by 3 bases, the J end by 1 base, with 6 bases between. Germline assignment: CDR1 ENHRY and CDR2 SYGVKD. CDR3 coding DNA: TGTGCCATCAGTGATCAACAGAACACCGGGGAGCTGTTTTTT. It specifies CAISDQQNTGELFF.

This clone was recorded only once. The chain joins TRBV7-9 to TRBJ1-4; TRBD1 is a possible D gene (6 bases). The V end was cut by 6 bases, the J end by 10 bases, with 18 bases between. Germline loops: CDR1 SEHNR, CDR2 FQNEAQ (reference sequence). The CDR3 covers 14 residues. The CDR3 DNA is TGTGCCAGCAGTTTGACAGGAGATACTGCAAAACTGTTTTTT. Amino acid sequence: CASSLTGDTAKLFF.